This TCR beta chain is drawn from a study of T cell clonality in common variable immunodeficiency. Study results and caveats: Compared with healthy controls, CVID subjects showed increased TCRbeta clonality, mostly in about a third. Compared with controls, CVID subjects had fewer shared TCRbeta clones.

Using immunoSEQ multiplex PCR, the repertoire was profiled, and TCRdb retains in-frame clones only, with some absent. There are tens of thousands of clones in the sample, none observed a single time. This clone showed up just a few times. Its antigen is as yet unknown. The missing CDR3 end, 3 residues past where the read stops, is filled in from the germline J gene. CDR3 length equals 15 residues. V lost 1 base and J 2 bases, leaving 9 bases between the germline ends. Germline loops: CDR1 SEHNR, CDR2 FQNEAQ (reference sequence). This chain connects TRBV7-9 to TRBJ1-3, with a possible D match to TRBD1 (5 bases). The source of this sequence is a person aged 18-70 years in good health. Sequenced material: peripheral blood mononuclear cells. This CDR3 reads CASSLETETGNTIYF. Partial CDR3 DNA: TGTGCCAGCAGCTTAGAGACAGAGACTGGAAACACC.